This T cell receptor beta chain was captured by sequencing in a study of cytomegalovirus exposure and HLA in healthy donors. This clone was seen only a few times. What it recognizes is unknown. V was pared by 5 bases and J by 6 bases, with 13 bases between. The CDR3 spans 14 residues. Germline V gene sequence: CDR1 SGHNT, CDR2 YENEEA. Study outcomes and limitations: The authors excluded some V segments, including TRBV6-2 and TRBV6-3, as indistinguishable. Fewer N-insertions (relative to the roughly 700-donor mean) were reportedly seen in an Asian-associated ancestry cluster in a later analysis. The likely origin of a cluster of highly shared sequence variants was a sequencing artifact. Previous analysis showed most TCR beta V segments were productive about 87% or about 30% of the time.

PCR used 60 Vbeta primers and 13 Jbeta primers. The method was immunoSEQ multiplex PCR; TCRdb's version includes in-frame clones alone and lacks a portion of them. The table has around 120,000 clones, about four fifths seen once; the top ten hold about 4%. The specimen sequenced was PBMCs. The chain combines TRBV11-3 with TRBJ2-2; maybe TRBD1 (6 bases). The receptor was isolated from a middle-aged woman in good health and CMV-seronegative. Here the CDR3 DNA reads TGTGCCAGCAGCCTGGGGGCCGGGTCCGGGGAGCTGTTTTTT. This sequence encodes CASSLGAGSGELFF. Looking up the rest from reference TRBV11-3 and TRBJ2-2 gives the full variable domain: EAGVVQSPRYKIIEKKQPVAFWCNPISGHNTLYWYLQNLGQGPELLIRYENEEAVDDSQLPKDRFSAERLKGVDSTLKIQPAELGDSAVYLCASSLGAGSGELFFGEGSRLTVL.